This T cell receptor (beta chain) comes out of a study of shared clonotypes between healthy human individuals. On the study more broadly: CD4 naive and CD4 memory each took three plates per donor, while CD8 naive took two and CD8 memory one. Regarding the study as a whole: Despite large depth, rarefaction showed incomplete sorted-subset sequencing.

Germline V CDR1 and CDR2: SGDLS, YYNGEE. V dropped 0 bases and J dropped 4 bases, with 6 bases sitting between them. CDR3 length: 13 residues. This clone has just a few counts. Its specificity is unknown. Authors' analysis steps: Quality scores were absent from the junction-only immunoSEQ sequences, so filtering differed. Clones were sequenced by immunoSEQ multiplex PCR, and TCRdb holds only the in-frame ones, with some missing. The D gene and trimming were derived from the DNA, and the V and J assignments and clone size from that table. This table has some 2 million clones, around 95% appearing once. The sequencing input was naive CD4+ T cells sorted from blood. Subset described: CD45RA+ positively selected. The gene calls are TRBV9 and TRBJ2-3; D is undetermined. The TCR was taken from a man aged 18 to 29 in good health. The CDR3 DNA sequence: TGTGCCAGCAGCGTAGGGGCAGCAGATACGCAGTATTTT. As protein: CASSVGAADTQYF.